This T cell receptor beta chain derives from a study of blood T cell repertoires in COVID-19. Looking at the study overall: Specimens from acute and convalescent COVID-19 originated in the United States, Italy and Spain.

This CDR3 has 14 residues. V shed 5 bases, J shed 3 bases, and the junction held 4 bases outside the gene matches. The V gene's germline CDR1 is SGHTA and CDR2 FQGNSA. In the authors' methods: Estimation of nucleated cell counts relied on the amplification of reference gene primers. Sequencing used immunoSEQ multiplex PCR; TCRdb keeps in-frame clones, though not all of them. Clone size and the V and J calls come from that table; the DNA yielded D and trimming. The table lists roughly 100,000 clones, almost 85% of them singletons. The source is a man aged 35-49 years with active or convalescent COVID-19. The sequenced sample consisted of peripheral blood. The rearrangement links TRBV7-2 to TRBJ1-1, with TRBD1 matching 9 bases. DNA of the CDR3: TGTGCCAGCAGCAGGGGACAGGGATACACTGAAGCTTTCTTT. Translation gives CASSRGQGYTEAFF. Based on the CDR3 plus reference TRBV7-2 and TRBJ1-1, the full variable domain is GAGVSQSPSNKVTEKGKDVELRCDPISGHTALYWYRQSLGQGLEFLIYFQGNSAPDKSGLPSDRFSAERTGGSVSTLTIQRTQQEDSAVYLCASSRGQGYTEAFFGQGTRLTVV.